This TCR beta chain derives from a study of CD8 T cells in ankylosing spondylitis. A single record per CDR3 protein comes from TCRdb applying MiXCR to the 5' RACE reads. In the table there are about 220,000 distinct CDR3 sequences, about a sixth of which are singletons. CDR1 and CDR2 from the germline V gene are LGHNA and YNFKEQ. The CDR3 is 12 amino acids. V shed 2 bases and J shed 6 bases, with 8 bases lying between them. Of note for this clonotype: Its antigen is undetermined.

Study-wide points: What seemed typical of ankylosing spondylitis blood was a TCR beta motif built from several highly homologous variants.

This sequence was found in a male donor with ankylosing spondylitis. The sample was blood, either unsorted or a sorted T cell fraction (not recorded which). V usage is TRBV4-2 and J usage is TRBJ2-7; D is unresolved. CDR3 DNA: TGTGCCAGCAGCCAAATGGCCGGCGAGCAGTACTTC. Protein sequence: CASSQMAGEQYF.